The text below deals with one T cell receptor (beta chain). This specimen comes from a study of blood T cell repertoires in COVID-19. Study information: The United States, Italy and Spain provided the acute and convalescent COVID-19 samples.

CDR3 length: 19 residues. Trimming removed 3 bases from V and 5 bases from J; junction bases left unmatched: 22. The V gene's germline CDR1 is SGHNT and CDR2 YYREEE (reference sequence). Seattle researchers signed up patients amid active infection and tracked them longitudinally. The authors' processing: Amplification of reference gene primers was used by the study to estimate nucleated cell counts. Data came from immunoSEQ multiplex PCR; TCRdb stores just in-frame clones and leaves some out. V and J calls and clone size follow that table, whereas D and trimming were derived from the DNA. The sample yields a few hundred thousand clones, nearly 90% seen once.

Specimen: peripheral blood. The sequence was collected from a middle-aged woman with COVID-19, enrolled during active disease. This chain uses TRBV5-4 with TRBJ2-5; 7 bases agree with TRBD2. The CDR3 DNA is TGTGCCAGCAGCTCGCCTTCCAGCGGGGTCGGCGGGGGAAAGGAGACCCAGTACTTC. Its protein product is CASSSPSSGVGGGKETQYF.